A selection of T cell receptor beta chains follows, all from one sample in a study of T cells after yellow fever vaccination. TCRdb fed the 5' RACE reads into MiXCR, producing one record per CDR3 protein. The sample holds 250,000 or so distinct CDR3 sequences, 6.9% seen once. The sample in question was CD4+ T cells sorted from PBMCs, obtained 15 days after the yellow fever booster vaccination. The origin of the receptors is a man aged 25 to 40 who received the YFV17D yellow fever vaccine. CDR3s include the opening cysteine and the closing phenylalanine or tryptophan. D genes are given only for firm matches. Size values are once, few and many counts, or a class for expanded clones, and some rows have none.

cdr3_aa cdr3_nt d_call j_call clone_size v_call
CASSWRWLASNEQFF TGTGCCAGCAGCTGGCGGTGGCTAGCGAGTAATGAGCAGTTCTTC NA TRBJ2-1 many TRBV7-2
CASSQDGYSPLHF TGTGCCAGCAGCCAAGATGGGTATTCACCCCTCCACTTT NA TRBJ1-6 NA TRBV3-1
CSARDRWNEQFF TGCAGTGCACGGGACAGGTGGAATGAGCAGTTCTTC TRBD1 TRBJ2-1 NA TRBV20-1
CASIYSPSGVSYNEQFF TGTGCCAGCATTTATTCCCCTAGCGGAGTCTCCTACAATGAGCAGTTCTTC TRBD2 TRBJ2-1 many TRBV2
CSAPSGRMGEQFF TGCAGTGCCCCATCGGGGAGGATGGGTGAGCAGTTCTTC NA TRBJ2-1 many TRBV20-1
CASSLDRGVSAFF TGTGCCAGCAGCTTGGACAGGGGTGTATCAGCTTTCTTT TRBD1 TRBJ1-1 NA TRBV5-5
CASGPPGLAGGPDEQFF TGTGCTAGTGGTCCACCGGGACTAGCGGGAGGGCCGGATGAGCAGTTCTTC TRBD2 TRBJ2-1 NA TRBV12-5
CATSGARDRGYTF TGTGCCACCTCCGGGGCCAGGGATCGTGGCTACACCTTC NA TRBJ1-2 NA TRBV12-3/TRBV12-4
CASYDFSGANVLTF TGCGCCAGCTACGACTTCTCTGGGGCCAACGTCCTGACTTTC NA TRBJ2-6 many TRBV5-1
CASSAFLAGGRNEQFF TGTGCCAGCAGCGCGTTTTTAGCGGGAGGTAGGAATGAGCAGTTCTTC TRBD2 TRBJ2-1 once TRBV5-4
CASSPPGTRGGYF TGTGCCAGCAGTCCCCCCGGGACTAGAGGAGGGTATTTT TRBD2 TRBJ2-3 NA TRBV12-3/TRBV12-4
CSVGVLAGGPRGEQFF TGCAGCGTTGGTGTACTAGCGGGAGGGCCACGGGGTGAGCAGTTCTTC TRBD2 TRBJ2-1 NA TRBV29-1
CASRGGKEGEAFF TGTGCCAGCAGAGGGGGTAAGGAGGGTGAAGCTTTCTTT NA TRBJ1-1 many TRBV6-1
CSARLATDWIPYF TGCAGTGCTAGGCTAGCGACGGACTGGATACCGTATTTT NA TRBJ2-3 many TRBV20-1
CSASTSGSNEQFF TGCAGTGCTAGCACTAGCGGGAGCAATGAGCAGTTCTTC TRBD2 TRBJ2-1 NA TRBV20-1
CASSFENQGEQFF TGTGCCAGCAGCTTCGAAAATCAGGGTGAGCAGTTCTTC NA TRBJ2-1 NA TRBV5-6
CASSLVSAGYNEQFF TGTGCCAGCAGCTTAGTGTCAGCGGGCTACAATGAGCAGTTCTTC NA TRBJ2-1 few TRBV7-9
CASSLDRSDTQYF TGTGCCAGCAGTCTGGACCGTTCAGATACGCAGTATTTT NA TRBJ2-3 many TRBV12-3/TRBV12-4
CASGLARQGELFF TGTGCCAGCGGTTTAGCGCGGCAGGGGGAACTGTTTTTT TRBD1 TRBJ1-4 once TRBV12-3/TRBV12-4
CASSLDSYTEAFF TGCGCCAGCAGCTTGGACTCATACACTGAAGCTTTCTTT NA TRBJ1-1 many TRBV5-1
CASSRTGSYEQYF TGTGCCAGCTCCCGGACAGGGTCCTACGAGCAGTACTTC TRBD1 TRBJ2-7 many TRBV12-3/TRBV12-4
CATSRDLTDTEAFF TGTGCCACCAGCAGAGATCTAACGGACACTGAAGCTTTCTTT NA TRBJ1-1 NA TRBV15
CASSFDRTGGNEQFF TGCGCCAGCAGCTTCGACCGGACAGGAGGGAATGAGCAGTTCTTC NA TRBJ2-1 many TRBV5-1
CSARVGADSPLHF TGCAGTGCTAGAGTGGGTGCGGATTCACCCCTCCACTTT NA TRBJ1-6 NA TRBV20-1
CASSVQGNSYEQYF TGTGCCAGCAGTGTACAGGGTAACTCCTACGAGCAGTACTTC NA TRBJ2-7 many TRBV6-5
CASSSLISGLGELFF TGTGCCAGCAGTTCATTGATTTCGGGACTCGGGGAGCTGTTTTTT NA TRBJ2-2 few TRBV7-8
CASSSLTTVGKNIQYF TGTGCCAGCTCAAGTCTCACGACGGTCGGCAAAAACATTCAGTACTTC NA TRBJ2-4 few TRBV18
CASSQYQASGSRVNEQFF TGCGCCAGCAGCCAATACCAAGCTAGCGGGAGTCGCGTCAATGAGCAGTTCTTC TRBD2 TRBJ2-1 few TRBV4-3
CASSLHQGPTTGYTF TGTGCCAGCAGCTTACATCAGGGACCAACTACCGGCTACACCTTC NA TRBJ1-2 many TRBV7-2
CASRGLAGLTDTQYF TGTGCCAGCAGAGGACTAGCGGGGCTCACAGATACGCAGTATTTT TRBD2 TRBJ2-3 NA TRBV3-1
CASSFGGLAGGEQYF TGTGCCAGCAGCTTCGGTGGACTAGCGGGAGGCGAGCAGTACTTC TRBD2 TRBJ2-7 few TRBV7-2
CASSPAGTEQYF TGTGCCAGCTCACCGGCCGGGACCGAGCAGTACTTC NA TRBJ2-7 many TRBV18
CSATPERAVSTDTQYF TGCAGTGCTACGCCTGAGCGGGCGGTTAGCACAGATACGCAGTATTTT NA TRBJ2-3 many TRBV20-1
CASGNGDTQYF TGCGCCAGCGGGAACGGGGATACGCAGTATTTT NA TRBJ2-3 many TRBV10-2
CATPFRVINEKLFF TGTGCCACGCCCTTCCGGGTTATTAATGAAAAACTGTTTTTT NA TRBJ1-4 many TRBV6-1
CSAKTGLASPLHF TGCAGTGCTAAGACAGGGTTAGCCTCACCCCTCCACTTT TRBD1 TRBJ1-6 few TRBV20-1
CASSWTSGDTQETQYF TGTGCCAGCTCCTGGACTAGCGGGGACACTCAAGAGACCCAGTACTTC TRBD2 TRBJ2-5 many TRBV18
CASRSQEGPYNEQFF TGTGCCAGCAGATCCCAGGAAGGCCCATACAATGAGCAGTTCTTC NA TRBJ2-1 many TRBV7-9
CSVEAGGPSNEQFF TGCAGCGTTGAGGCGGGAGGGCCTTCGAATGAGCAGTTCTTC TRBD2 TRBJ2-1 many TRBV29-1
CASSRGRATDTQYF TGTGCCAGCAGCCGGGGCAGGGCCACAGATACGCAGTATTTT NA TRBJ2-3 many TRBV12-3/TRBV12-4
CASSLELMNTEAFF TGCGCCAGCAGCTTGGAGCTTATGAACACTGAAGCTTTCTTT NA TRBJ1-1 many TRBV5-1
CASSQAPGGALYQETQYF TGTGCCAGCAGCCAAGCGCCAGGGGGAGCACTGTACCAAGAGACCCAGTACTTC TRBD1 TRBJ2-5 NA TRBV14
CASRPGPGELFF TGTGCCAGCAGACCAGGGCCCGGGGAGCTGTTTTTT NA TRBJ2-2 NA TRBV6-2/TRBV6-3
CASLLGRFGEQYF TGTGCCAGCCTCCTGGGGAGGTTTGGCGAGCAGTACTTC NA TRBJ2-7 few TRBV2
CATSNGTLGETQYF TGTGCCACCAGCAACGGGACGTTAGGAGAGACCCAGTACTTC NA TRBJ2-5 NA TRBV15
CASSSPKTLAGGRNEQFF TGTGCCAGCAGTTCCCCTAAGACTCTAGCGGGAGGTCGGAATGAGCAGTTCTTC TRBD2 TRBJ2-1 many TRBV28
CSARVTDQPQHF TGCAGTGCTAGAGTGACGGATCAGCCCCAGCATTTT NA TRBJ1-5 NA TRBV20-1
CASGRGYYEQYF TGTGCCAGCGGTCGGGGCTACTACGAGCAGTACTTC NA TRBJ2-7 NA TRBV7-2
CASSPPAVTSGRAKSYEQYF TGTGCCAGCAGCCCCCCCGCGGTGACTAGCGGGAGGGCCAAGTCCTACGAGCAGTACTTC NA TRBJ2-7 many TRBV21-1
CASSGTAATNEKLFF TGTGCCAGCAGCGGGACAGCCGCAACTAATGAAAAACTGTTTTTT TRBD1 TRBJ1-4 NA TRBV7-2
CASSQDTSGRAGEQFF TGCGCCAGCAGCCAAGATACTAGCGGGAGGGCCGGTGAGCAGTTCTTC TRBD2 TRBJ2-1 many TRBV4-3
CASSLTSGRSGETQYF TGTGCCAGCAGCCTTACTAGCGGGAGGAGCGGAGAGACCCAGTACTTC TRBD2 TRBJ2-5 few TRBV7-9
CSASYRAGYYGYTF TGCAGTGCTAGTTACAGGGCGGGCTACTATGGCTACACCTTC NA TRBJ1-2 NA TRBV20-1
CASSLSAGNNSPLHF TGTGCCAGCAGCTTGTCGGCCGGAAATAATTCACCCCTCCACTTT NA TRBJ1-6 NA TRBV5-6